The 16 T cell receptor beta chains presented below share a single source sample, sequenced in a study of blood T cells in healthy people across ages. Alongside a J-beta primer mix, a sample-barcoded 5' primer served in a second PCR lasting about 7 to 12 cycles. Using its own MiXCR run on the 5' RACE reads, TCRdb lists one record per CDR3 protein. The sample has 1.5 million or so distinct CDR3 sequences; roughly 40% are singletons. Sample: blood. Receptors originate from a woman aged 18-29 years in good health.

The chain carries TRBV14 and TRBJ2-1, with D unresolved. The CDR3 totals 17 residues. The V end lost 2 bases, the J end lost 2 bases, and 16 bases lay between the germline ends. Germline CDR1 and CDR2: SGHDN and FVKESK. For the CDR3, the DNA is TGTGCCAGCAGCCAACCCTCGAGAATAACTACCTACAATGAGCAGTTCTTC. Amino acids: CASSQPSRITTYNEQFF.

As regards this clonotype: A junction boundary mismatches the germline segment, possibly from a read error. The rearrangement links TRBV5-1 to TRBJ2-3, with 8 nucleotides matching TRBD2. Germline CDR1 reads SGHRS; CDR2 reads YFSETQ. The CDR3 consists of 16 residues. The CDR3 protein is CASSLGPSGSSDAQYF. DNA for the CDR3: TGCGCCAGCAGCTTGGGACCCAGCGGGAGTTCAGATGCGCAGTATTTT.

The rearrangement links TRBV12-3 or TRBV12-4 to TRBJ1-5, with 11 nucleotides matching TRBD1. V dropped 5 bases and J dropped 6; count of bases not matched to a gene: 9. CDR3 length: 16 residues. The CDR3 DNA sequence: TGTGCCAGCAGTCCGGTCGGACAGGGGGCTGGTCAGCCCCAGCATTTT. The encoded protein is CASSPVGQGAGQPQHF.

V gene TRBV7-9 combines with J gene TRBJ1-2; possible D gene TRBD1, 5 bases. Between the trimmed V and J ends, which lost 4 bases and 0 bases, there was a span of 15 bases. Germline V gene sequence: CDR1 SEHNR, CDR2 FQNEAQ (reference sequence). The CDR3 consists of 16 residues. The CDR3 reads CASSSASGLANYGYTF. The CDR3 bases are TGTGCCAGCAGCTCAGCCTCAGGGCTAGCTAACTATGGCTACACCTTC.

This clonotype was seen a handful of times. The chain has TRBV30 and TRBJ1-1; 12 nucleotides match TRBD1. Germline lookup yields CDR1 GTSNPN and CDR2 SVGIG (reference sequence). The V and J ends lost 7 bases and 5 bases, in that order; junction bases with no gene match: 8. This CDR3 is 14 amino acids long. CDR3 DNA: TGTGCCTCCCGGGACAGGGGGCGCGGGACTGAAGCTTTCTTT. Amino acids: CASRDRGRGTEAFF.

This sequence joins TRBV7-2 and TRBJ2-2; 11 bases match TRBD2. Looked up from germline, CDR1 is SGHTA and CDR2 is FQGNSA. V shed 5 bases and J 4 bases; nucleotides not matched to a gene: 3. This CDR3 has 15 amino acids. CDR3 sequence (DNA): TGTGCCAGCAGCCCACTAGCGGGAGCCACCGGGGAGCTGTTTTTT. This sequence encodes CASSPLAGATGELFF.

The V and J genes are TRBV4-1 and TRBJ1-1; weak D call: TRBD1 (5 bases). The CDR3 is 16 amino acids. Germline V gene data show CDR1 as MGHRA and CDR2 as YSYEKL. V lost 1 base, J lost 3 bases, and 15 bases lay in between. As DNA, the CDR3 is TGCGCCAGCAGCCAAGGCCTCGGGGCGCTTGACACTGAAGCTTTCTTT. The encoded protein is CASSQGLGALDTEAFF.

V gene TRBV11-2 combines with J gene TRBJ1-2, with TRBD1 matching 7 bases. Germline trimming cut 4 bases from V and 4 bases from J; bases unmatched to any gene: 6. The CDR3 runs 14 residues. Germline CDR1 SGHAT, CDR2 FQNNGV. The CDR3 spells CASSSMDRTYGYTF. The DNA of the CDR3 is TGTGCCAGCAGCTCTATGGACAGGACCTATGGCTACACCTTC.

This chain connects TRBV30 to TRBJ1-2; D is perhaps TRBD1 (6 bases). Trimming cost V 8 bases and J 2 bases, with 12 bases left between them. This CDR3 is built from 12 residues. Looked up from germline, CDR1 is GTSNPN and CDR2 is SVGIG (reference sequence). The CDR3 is CAGTQGNYGYTF. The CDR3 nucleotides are TGTGCCGGGACCCAGGGGAACTATGGCTACACCTTC.

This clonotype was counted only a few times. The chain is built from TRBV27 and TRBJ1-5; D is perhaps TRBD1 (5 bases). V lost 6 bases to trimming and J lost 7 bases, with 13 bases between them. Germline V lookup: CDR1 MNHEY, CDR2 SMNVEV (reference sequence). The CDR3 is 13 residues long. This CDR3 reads CASSRGSGQPQHF. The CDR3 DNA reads TGTGCCAGCAGCCGGGGCAGTGGGCAGCCCCAGCATTTT.

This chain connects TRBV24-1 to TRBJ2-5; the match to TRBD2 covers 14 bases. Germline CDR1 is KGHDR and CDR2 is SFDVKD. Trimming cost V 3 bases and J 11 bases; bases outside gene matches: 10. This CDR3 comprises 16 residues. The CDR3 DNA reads TGTGCCACCAGTGATCCCGGGACTAGCGGGAGCCCTGAGCAGTACTTC. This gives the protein CATSDPGTSGSPEQYF.

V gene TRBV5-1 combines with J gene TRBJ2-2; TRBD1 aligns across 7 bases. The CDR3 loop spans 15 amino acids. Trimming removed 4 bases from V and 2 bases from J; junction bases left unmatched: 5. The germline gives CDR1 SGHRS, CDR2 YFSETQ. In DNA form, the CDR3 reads TGCGCCAGCAGCCCGGGACAGATTAACACCGGGGAGCTGTTTTTT. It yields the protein CASSPGQINTGELFF.

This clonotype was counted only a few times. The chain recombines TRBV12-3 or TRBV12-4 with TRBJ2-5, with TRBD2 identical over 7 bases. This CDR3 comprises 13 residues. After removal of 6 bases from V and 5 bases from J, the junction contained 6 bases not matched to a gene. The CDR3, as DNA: TGTGCCAGCAGCACGACTAGCCCGGAGACCCAGTACTTC. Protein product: CASSTTSPETQYF.

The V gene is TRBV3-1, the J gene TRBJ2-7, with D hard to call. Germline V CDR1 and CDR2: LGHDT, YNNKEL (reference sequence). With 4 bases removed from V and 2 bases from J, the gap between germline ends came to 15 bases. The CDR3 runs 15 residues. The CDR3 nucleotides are TGTGCCAGCAGCCCCCAATCGACCCTACCCTACGAGCAGTACTTC. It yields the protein CASSPQSTLPYEQYF.

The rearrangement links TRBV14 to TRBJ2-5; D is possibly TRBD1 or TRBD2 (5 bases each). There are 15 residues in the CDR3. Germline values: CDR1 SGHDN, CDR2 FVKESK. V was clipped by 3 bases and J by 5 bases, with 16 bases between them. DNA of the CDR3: TGTGCCAGCAGCCAGTCCGGGGCCCCAGGGGAGACCCAGTACTTC. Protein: CASSQSGAPGETQYF.

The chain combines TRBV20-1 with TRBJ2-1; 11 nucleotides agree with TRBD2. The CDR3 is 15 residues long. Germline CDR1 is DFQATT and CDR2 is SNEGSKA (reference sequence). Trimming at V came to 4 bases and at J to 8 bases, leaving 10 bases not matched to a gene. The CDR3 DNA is TGCAGTGCTACCTTTCCTAGCGGGGGGATCCATGAGCAGTTCTTC. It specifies CSATFPSGGIHEQFF.